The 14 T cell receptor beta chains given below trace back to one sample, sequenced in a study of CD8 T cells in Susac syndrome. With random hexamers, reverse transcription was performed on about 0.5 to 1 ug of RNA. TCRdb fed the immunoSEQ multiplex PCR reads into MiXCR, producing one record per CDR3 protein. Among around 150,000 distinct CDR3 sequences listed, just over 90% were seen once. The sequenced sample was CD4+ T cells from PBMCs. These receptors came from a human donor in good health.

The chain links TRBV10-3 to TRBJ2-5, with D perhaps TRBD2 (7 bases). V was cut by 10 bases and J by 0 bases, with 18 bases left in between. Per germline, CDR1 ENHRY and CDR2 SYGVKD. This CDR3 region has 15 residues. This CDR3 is CATLTRGGDQETQYF. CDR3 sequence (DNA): TGTGCCACCCTAACGAGAGGGGGGGACCAAGAGACCCAGTACTTC.

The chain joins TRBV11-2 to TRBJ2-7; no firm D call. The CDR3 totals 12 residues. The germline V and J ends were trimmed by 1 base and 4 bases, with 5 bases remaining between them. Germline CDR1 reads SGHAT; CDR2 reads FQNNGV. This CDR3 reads CASSLVRYEQYF. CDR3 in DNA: TGTGCCAGCAGCTTAGTTAGGTACGAGCAGTACTTC.

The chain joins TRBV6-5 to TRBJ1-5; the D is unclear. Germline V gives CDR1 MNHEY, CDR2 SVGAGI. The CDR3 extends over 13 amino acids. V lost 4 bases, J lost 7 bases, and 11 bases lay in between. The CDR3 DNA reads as TGTGCCAGCAGTTTAAGGATAGAGCAGCCCCAGCATTTT. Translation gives CASSLRIEQPQHF.

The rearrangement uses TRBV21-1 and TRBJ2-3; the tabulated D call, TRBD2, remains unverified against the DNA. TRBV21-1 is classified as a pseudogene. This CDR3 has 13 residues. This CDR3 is CPNSGEHTDTQYF. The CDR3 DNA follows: TGTCCTAATAGCGGAGAACACACAGATACGCAGTATTTT.

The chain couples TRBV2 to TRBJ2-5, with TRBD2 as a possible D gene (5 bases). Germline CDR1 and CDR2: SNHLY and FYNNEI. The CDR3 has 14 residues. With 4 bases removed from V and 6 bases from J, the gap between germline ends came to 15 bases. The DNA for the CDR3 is TGTGCCAGCAGTGTCTCGGGAAATCAAAAGACCCAGTACTTC. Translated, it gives CASSVSGNQKTQYF. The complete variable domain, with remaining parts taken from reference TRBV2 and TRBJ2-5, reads EPEVTQTPSHQVTQMGQEVILRCVPISNHLYFYWYRQILGQKVEFLVSFYNNEISEKSEIFDDQFSVERPDGSNFTLKIRSTKLEDSAMYFCASSVSGNQKTQYFGPGTRLLVL.

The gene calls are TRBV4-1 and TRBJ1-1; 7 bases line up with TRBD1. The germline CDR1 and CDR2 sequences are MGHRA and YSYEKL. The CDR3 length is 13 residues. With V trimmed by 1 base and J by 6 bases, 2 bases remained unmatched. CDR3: CASSQVQGAEAFF. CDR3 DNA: TGCGCCAGCAGCCAAGTTCAGGGGGCTGAAGCTTTCTTT.

The CDR3 is CSAMGTGGTEAFF. The CDR3 coding sequence is TGCAGCGCCATGGGGACAGGGGGAACTGAAGCTTTCTTT. The V and J genes are TRBV29-1 and TRBJ1-1, with 11 bases identical to TRBD1. The germline V gene encodes CDR1 SQVTM and CDR2 ANQGSEA. Losses at the gene ends were 7 bases for V and 5 bases for J; bases not matched to a gene: 6. The CDR3 length is 13 residues.

CDR3 sequence: CASSFIPQETQYF. CDR3 nucleotide sequence: TGTGCCAGCAGCTTTATCCCACAAGAGACCCAGTACTTC. This sequence joins TRBV7-6 and TRBJ2-5, with D unclear. From germline, CDR1 is SGHVS and CDR2 FNYEAQ. The CDR3 extends over 13 amino acids. Trimming removed 3 bases from V and 2 bases from J, with 7 bases in between. Variable domain in full (rest from reference TRBV7-6 and TRBJ2-5): GAGVSQSPRYKVTKRGQDVALRCDPISGHVSLYWYRQALGQGPEFLTYFNYEAQQDKSGLPNDRFSAERPEGSISTLTIQRTEQRDSAMYRCASSFIPQETQYFGPGTRLLVL.

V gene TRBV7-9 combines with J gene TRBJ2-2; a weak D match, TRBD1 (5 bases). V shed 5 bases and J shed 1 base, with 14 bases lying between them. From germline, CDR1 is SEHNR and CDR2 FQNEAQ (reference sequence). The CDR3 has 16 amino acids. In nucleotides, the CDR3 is TGTGCCAGCAGCCCCGACAGAGGCAAGAACACCGGGGAGCTGTTTTTT. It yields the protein CASSPDRGKNTGELFF.

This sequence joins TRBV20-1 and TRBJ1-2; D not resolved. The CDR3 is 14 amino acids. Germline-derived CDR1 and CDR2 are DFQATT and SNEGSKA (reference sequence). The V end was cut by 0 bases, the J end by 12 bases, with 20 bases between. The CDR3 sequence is CSARDRAGFSTDTF. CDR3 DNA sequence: TGCAGTGCTAGAGATCGGGCAGGATTCTCTACGGACACCTTC.

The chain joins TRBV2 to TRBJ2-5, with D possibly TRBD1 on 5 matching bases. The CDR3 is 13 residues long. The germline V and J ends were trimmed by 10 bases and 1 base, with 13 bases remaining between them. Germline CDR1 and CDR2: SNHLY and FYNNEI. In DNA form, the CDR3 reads TGTGCCACCCGGCAGGGCCCCCAAGAGACCCAGTACTTC. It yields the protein CATRQGPQETQYF.

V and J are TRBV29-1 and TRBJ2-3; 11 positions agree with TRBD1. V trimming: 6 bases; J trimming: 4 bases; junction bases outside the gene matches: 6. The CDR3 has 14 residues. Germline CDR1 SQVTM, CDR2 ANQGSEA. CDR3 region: CSVGQGATPDTQYF. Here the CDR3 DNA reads TGCAGCGTCGGACAGGGGGCGACCCCAGATACGCAGTATTTT.

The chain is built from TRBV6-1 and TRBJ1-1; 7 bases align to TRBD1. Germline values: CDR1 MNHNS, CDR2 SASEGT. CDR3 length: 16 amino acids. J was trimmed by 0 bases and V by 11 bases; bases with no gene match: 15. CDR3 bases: TGTGCCGCCCTGTGGGGGGCAGGGGGAATGAACACTGAAGCTTTCTTT. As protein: CAALWGAGGMNTEAFF.

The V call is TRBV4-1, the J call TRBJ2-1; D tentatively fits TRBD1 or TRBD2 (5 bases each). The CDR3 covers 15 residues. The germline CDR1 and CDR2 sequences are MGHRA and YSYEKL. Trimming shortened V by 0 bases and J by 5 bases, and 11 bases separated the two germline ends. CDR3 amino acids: CASSQDGGPHNEQFF. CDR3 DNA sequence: TGCGCCAGCAGCCAAGATGGGGGACCTCACAATGAGCAGTTCTTC.